Below, 31 T cell receptor beta chains from the same sample are listed, as sequenced in a study of identical twins. TCRdb reanalysed the 5' RACE reads using MiXCR and keeps one entry per CDR3 protein. The sample comprises 1.5 million to 2 million distinct CDR3 sequences, around 29% of which are singletons, and under 0.35% rests with the top ten. The sequenced sample was cord blood. The receptors originated from a newborn girl in good health.

This clonotype is a singleton in its sample. This chain uses TRBV10-3 with TRBJ2-7; 11 positions match TRBD1. Germline loops: CDR1 ENHRY, CDR2 SYGVKD. The CDR3 sequence is 16 residues long. V lost 3 bases to trimming and J lost 0 bases; unmatched junction nucleotides: 4. CDR3 in amino acids: CAISDRGTGGSYEQYF. In DNA, the CDR3 is TGTGCCATCAGTGACCGTGGGACAGGGGGCTCCTACGAGCAGTACTTC.

The chain recombines TRBV6-5 with TRBJ2-3; 8 bases line up with TRBD2. V was clipped by 2 bases and J by 3 bases; unmatched bases: 10. Germline CDR1 is MNHEY and CDR2 is SVGAGI. The CDR3 is 17 amino acids. The CDR3 loop is CASSYAGGATSTDTQYF. CDR3 nucleotide sequence: TGTGCCAGCAGTTACGCGGGAGGTGCGACGAGTACAGATACGCAGTATTTT.

This clonotype was picked up a small number of times. The rearrangement joins TRBV20-1 to TRBJ2-7, with D hard to call. The length of the CDR3 is 11 residues. Germline lookup yields CDR1 DFQATT and CDR2 SNEGSKA (reference sequence). The CDR3 here is CSLRRSYEQYF. CDR3 nucleotides: TGCAGCCTACGTCGCTCCTACGAGCAGTACTTC.

J is TRBJ1-5 and V is TRBV6-5, with 9 bases identical to TRBD1. Germline trimming cut 4 bases from V and 3 bases from J; bases unmatched to any gene: 10. This CDR3 region has 17 residues. Germline V gene sequence: CDR1 MNHEY, CDR2 SVGAGI. CDR3 DNA sequence: TGTGCCAGCAGTTCCCTCTTGGGACAGGGTGTCAATCAGCCCCAGCATTTT. Residues: CASSSLLGQGVNQPQHF.

The chain employs TRBV5-1 and TRBJ2-3; D is uncertain. The V gene lost 0 bases and the J gene lost 2 bases, with 7 bases spanning the gap. The CDR3 runs 14 residues. The germline gives CDR1 SGHRS, CDR2 YFSETQ. The CDR3 DNA sequence: TGCGCCAGCAGCTTGGTTCCCCTCACAGATACGCAGTATTTT. Translated: CASSLVPLTDTQYF. Complete variable domain (other parts from reference TRBV5-1 and TRBJ2-3): KAGVTQTPRYLIKTRGQQVTLSCSPISGHRSVSWYQQTPGQGLQFLFEYFSETQRNKGNFPGRFSGRQFSNSRSEMNVSTLELGDSALYLCASSLVPLTDTQYFGPGTRLTVL.

This clonotype has just a few counts. V and J are TRBV6-1 and TRBJ2-7; the D gene is possibly TRBD2 (6 bases). Germline CDR1 MNHNS, CDR2 SASEGT. V lost 3 bases to trimming and J lost 3 bases, with 18 bases between them. The CDR3 is 16 residues long. This chain's CDR3 is CASSDGGSPRVYEQYF. CDR3 DNA: TGTGCCAGCAGTGACGGAGGGAGTCCTCGCGTCTACGAGCAGTACTTC.

This clonotype was counted between two and nine times. V is TRBV10-1 and J is TRBJ1-5; 8 bases fit TRBD1. V was pared by 6 bases and J by 1 base, with 14 bases of the junction left unmatched. This CDR3 is built from 18 residues. Germline lookup yields CDR1 WNHNN and CDR2 SYGVQD (reference sequence). The CDR3 here is CASSLGPSGQGSNQPQHF. DNA for the CDR3: TGCGCCAGCAGCCTTGGCCCTTCCGGACAGGGAAGCAATCAGCCCCAGCATTTT.

Points on this clonotype: One end of the junction does not line up with germline, which may come from a read error. The V gene is TRBV27, the J gene TRBJ2-6, with TRBD1 as a possible D gene (5 bases). The CDR3 totals 14 residues. Germline lookup yields CDR1 MNHEY and CDR2 SMNVEV (reference sequence). CDR3 coding DNA: TGTGCCAGCAGTCTTCACTCTGGGGCCAACGTCCCGACTTTC. This encodes CASSLHSGANVPTF.

In regard to this clonotype: An end of the junction does not agree with germline; a read error may underlie this. V gene TRBV27 combines with J gene TRBJ1-1; D is perhaps TRBD1 (6 bases). CDR1 is MNHEY, CDR2 SMNVEV, per germline (reference sequence). The CDR3 covers 14 residues. CDR3: CASSLYREATEAFF. The CDR3 region has the DNA TGCGCCAGCAGTTTATACAGGGAGGCCACTGAAGCTTTCTTT.

V and J are TRBV20-1 and TRBJ2-7; either TRBD1 or TRBD2 may supply D (6 bases each). CDR3 length: 16 residues. Germline V CDR1 and CDR2: DFQATT, SNEGSKA (reference sequence). V was clipped by 0 bases and J by 7 bases, with 22 bases between them. The CDR3 nucleotides are TGCAGTGCTAGAGATCATCCCGGGGGCCCTTACAATGAGCAGTACTTC. Residues: CSARDHPGGPYNEQYF.

Remarks on this clonotype: A much larger clone differs from this one at a single base, so this may be a read error. CDR3 sequence: CAITRSGAGSYNEQYF. The CDR3 DNA reads as TGTGCCATCACCCGTAGCGGGGCGGGCTCCTACAATGAGCAGTACTTC. The V gene is TRBV10-3, the J gene TRBJ2-1; 8 nucleotides align to TRBD2. With the DNA end fitting TRBJ2-7 better, the J assignment may be wrong. The germline V gene encodes CDR1 ENHRY and CDR2 SYGVKD. The CDR3 is 16 residues long.

This clonotype was seen only a few times. The gene calls are TRBV20-1 and TRBJ1-5, with D possibly being TRBD1 (5 bases). Trimming removed 3 bases from V and 3 bases from J, with 9 bases in between. This CDR3 is 13 amino acids long. Germline V gene data show CDR1 as DFQATT and CDR2 as SNEGSKA (reference sequence). The CDR3 sequence: CSASPTVNQPQHF. The CDR3 DNA reads TGCAGTGCTAGCCCGACAGTCAATCAGCCCCAGCATTTT.

This chain connects TRBV14 to TRBJ2-6; unclear D gene. Per the germline V gene, CDR1 is SGHDN and CDR2 is FVKESK. This CDR3 is 19 amino acids long. Trimming removed 1 base at V and 1 base at J, with 17 bases between. Written as DNA, the CDR3 is TGTGCCAGCAGCCAAGCATTCGGCCTTGGCCCTTCTGGGGCCAACGTCCTGACTTTC. This translates into CASSQAFGLGPSGANVLTF.

The gene calls are TRBV6-6 and TRBJ1-1, with D possibly matching TRBD1 (5 bases). Germline V gene sequence: CDR1 MNHNY, CDR2 SVGAGI (reference sequence). There are 13 residues in the CDR3. The V end was cut by 0 bases, the J end by 7 bases, with 9 bases between. The CDR3 coding sequence is TGTGCCAGCAGTTACTCGCAGGGAGGTGAAGCTTTCTTT. Translating gives CASSYSQGGEAFF.

The V and J genes are TRBV4-1 and TRBJ1-5, with D unclear. Germline V gene sequence: CDR1 MGHRA, CDR2 YSYEKL. CDR3 length equals 15 residues. With 0 bases removed from V and 0 bases from J, the gap between germline ends came to 6 bases. CDR3 sequence: CASSQDGPSNQPQHF. CDR3 bases: TGCGCCAGCAGCCAAGATGGGCCTAGCAATCAGCCCCAGCATTTT.

The chain carries TRBV28 and TRBJ2-4; TRBD2 matches 13 bases. The end of the DNA aligns better with TRBJ2-7, so the J call may be wrong. Germline lookup yields CDR1 MDHEN and CDR2 SYDVKM. CDR3 length equals 15 residues. In DNA, the CDR3 is TGTGCCAGCAGCCGTGCGACTAGCGGGAGGCGCGAGCAGTACTTC. Encoded protein: CASSRATSGRREQYF.

This clonotype came up a few times. The V call is TRBV4-1, the J call TRBJ1-1; possible D gene TRBD1, 6 bases. V was trimmed by 2 bases and J by 6 bases, leaving 13 bases between them. The CDR3 contains 14 residues. Per germline, CDR1 MGHRA and CDR2 YSYEKL. CDR3 residues: CASSQPITGSEAFF. The CDR3 bases are TGCGCCAGCAGCCAACCTATCACAGGGTCTGAAGCTTTCTTT.

This clonotype turned up a few times. The rearrangement joins TRBV5-4 to TRBJ1-1; a weak D match, TRBD1 (6 bases). V shed 1 base and J shed 3 bases, with 16 bases lying between them. The CDR3 contains 16 residues. Germline V lookup: CDR1 SGHNT, CDR2 YYREEE (reference sequence). The CDR3 DNA reads as TGTGCCAGCAGCTTGCTCAGGGGAGTGGCGTACACTGAAGCTTTCTTT. Residues: CASSLLRGVAYTEAFF.

This clonotype turned up a few times. This chain joins TRBV2 and TRBJ2-3, with 14 positions matching TRBD2. V dropped 6 bases and J dropped 9; count of bases not matched to a gene: 8. Germline lookup yields CDR1 SNHLY and CDR2 FYNNEI. This CDR3 is 15 amino acids long. The CDR3 here is CASRPRTSGGTTQYF. The CDR3 DNA is TGTGCCAGCAGGCCGAGGACTAGCGGGGGGACCACGCAGTATTTT.

This CDR3 reads CSAKKVGTEHGYTF. CDR3 DNA sequence: TGCAGTGCCAAGAAGGTGGGGACCGAACATGGCTACACCTTC. The chain employs TRBV20-1 and TRBJ1-2; D might be TRBD1 (5 bases). This CDR3 has 14 residues. Germline values: CDR1 DFQATT, CDR2 SNEGSKA (reference sequence). V gave up 6 bases and J gave up 6 bases, with 20 bases separating them.

The rearrangement uses TRBV4-2 and TRBJ1-5; D unclear. The CDR3 is 14 residues long. V gave up 0 bases and J gave up 5 bases, with 8 bases separating them. Germline assignment: CDR1 LGHNA and CDR2 YNFKEQ. Here the CDR3 DNA reads TGTGCCAGCAGCCAAGATCTGTGGCATCAGCCCCAGCATTTT. It translates to CASSQDLWHQPQHF.

This clonotype was found many times. The chain is built from TRBV7-6 and TRBJ2-7, with 7 positions matching TRBD1. CDR1 is SGHVS and CDR2 is FNYEAQ in the germline V gene. Germline trimming cut 0 bases from V and 3 bases from J; bases unmatched to any gene: 8. The CDR3 has 16 residues. In nucleotides, the CDR3 is TGTGCCAGCAGCTTAGCCGTTGGGACAGCCCTCTACGAGCAGTACTTC. Its protein is CASSLAVGTALYEQYF.

This clonotype was detected a few times. V usage is TRBV5-1 and J usage is TRBJ2-1; TRBD2 matches 8 bases. The J call may not be correct, given that the DNA end is closer to TRBJ2-7. The CDR3 is made up of 14 amino acids. Germline assignment: CDR1 SGHRS and CDR2 YFSETQ. CDR3 DNA: TGCGCCAGCAGCACTAGCGGCTCCTACAATGAGCAGTACTTC. Translating gives CASSTSGSYNEQYF.

This clonotype came up many times. V is TRBV28 and J is TRBJ2-3; 7 bases map to TRBD1. Losses at the gene ends were 5 bases for V and 7 bases for J; bases not matched to a gene: 12. CDR1 is MDHEN, CDR2 SYDVKM, per germline. There are 15 residues in the CDR3. Here the CDR3 reads CASSRKLTGSNTQYF. CDR3 coding DNA: TGTGCCAGCAGTCGTAAATTGACAGGGTCAAATACGCAGTATTTT.

This clonotype came up a few times. The DNA for the CDR3 is TGCGCCAGCAGCTTGAGTAAACAAGAGACCCAGTACTTC. Amino acid sequence: CASSLSKQETQYF. The chain joins TRBV5-1 to TRBJ2-5; D is unresolved. Germline CDR1 reads SGHRS; CDR2 reads YFSETQ. V dropped 1 base and J dropped 2 bases, with 6 bases sitting between them. The CDR3 runs to 13 residues.

This clonotype was observed a few times. This chain uses TRBV28 with TRBJ2-7; D may be TRBD2 (6 bases). Germline-derived CDR1 and CDR2 are MDHEN and SYDVKM. Between the trimmed V and J ends, which lost 3 bases and 4 bases, there was a span of 16 bases. The CDR3 length is 15 residues. Written as DNA, the CDR3 is TGTGCCAGCAGTTTTACCGGGACTCCCCCTTACGAGCAGTACTTC. Protein sequence: CASSFTGTPPYEQYF.

The chain employs TRBV6-5 and TRBJ1-2; 7 nucleotides match TRBD1. The CDR3 extends over 15 amino acids. Germline V gene data show CDR1 as MNHEY and CDR2 as SVGAGI. The V and J ends lost 0 bases and 5 bases, in that order; junction bases with no gene match: 6. The CDR3, as DNA: TGTGCCAGCAGTTACTCTGACAGGGCGGGATATGGCTACACCTTC. Translation: CASSYSDRAGYGYTF.

The rearrangement uses TRBV5-6 and TRBJ2-1, with TRBD2 matching over 9 bases. The CDR3 sequence is 20 residues long. With 2 bases clipped from V and 7 bases from J, the junction kept 22 bases outside the gene matches. Germline CDR1 and CDR2: SGHDT and YYEEEE. For the CDR3, the DNA is TGTGCCAGCAGCTTCTCCCGTAGGAAGCGGGGGGTCCACAACGTTAATGAGCAGTTCTTC. This codes for CASSFSRRKRGVHNVNEQFF.

In its sample, this clonotype was seen a few times. The J gene is TRBJ2-3, the V gene TRBV2; D unresolved. The CDR3 totals 13 residues. Germline CDR1 and CDR2: SNHLY and FYNNEI. The V and J ends lost 4 bases and 2 bases respectively, with 7 bases between them. In DNA, the CDR3 is TGTGCCAGCAGTGCCCTTGACACAGATACGCAGTATTTT. This translates into CASSALDTDTQYF.

The chain employs TRBV21-1 and TRBJ2-3. TRBV21-1 is classified as a pseudogene. The CDR3 spans 14 residues. CDR3 sequence: CASSKGFWPDTQYF. The DNA of the CDR3 is TGTGCCAGCAGCAAAGGCTTTTGGCCAGATACGCAGTATTTT.

This clonotype was detected ten times or more. The chain links TRBV20-1 to TRBJ1-2, with 10 bases fitting TRBD1. CDR3 length: 13 amino acids. Germline V gene sequence: CDR1 DFQATT, CDR2 SNEGSKA (reference sequence). V lost 5 bases, J lost 3 bases, and 3 bases stayed unmatched. CDR3 bases: TGCAGTGCTGCGACAGGGGGCGACTATGGCTACACCTTC. Translation: CSAATGGDYGYTF.